A selection of T cell receptor beta chains follows, all from one sample in a study of human T cells and chemical hapten exposure. TCRdb reanalysed the RACE reads using MiXCR and keeps one entry per CDR3 protein. The data show 300,000 to 450,000 distinct CDR3 sequences, more than 4.5% seen once. The sample was whole blood, taken in connection with sensitization to the hapten diphenylcyclopropenone (DPC). All receptors derive from a woman in her forties or fifties with alopecia areata. Some clones in this sample may be carry-over from other donors' samples. Both conserved end residues are part of each CDR3. A D gene is named only where the DNA matches it firmly. Rows may omit the clone size; those that give it use once, few, many or a size class.

j_call: TRBJ2-5; v_call: TRBV7-2; d_call: TRBD2; clone_size: many; cdr3_aa: CASSQGLAGGQETQYF; cdr3_nt: TGTGCCAGCAGCCAGGGACTAGCGGGAGGGCAAGAGACCCAGTACTTC
j_call: TRBJ2-4; v_call: TRBV7-2; d_call: TRBD2; clone_size: many; cdr3_aa: CASSLIGTSPPNIQYF; cdr3_nt: TGTGCCAGCAGCTTAATCGGGACTAGCCCCCCAAACATTCAGTACTTC
j_call: TRBJ2-7; v_call: TRBV29-1; d_call: .; clone_size: many; cdr3_aa: CSVGSGEGAYEQYF; cdr3_nt: TGCAGCGTTGGCTCAGGGGAAGGGGCCTACGAGCAGTACTTC
j_call: TRBJ2-3; v_call: TRBV4-3; d_call: .; clone_size: many; cdr3_aa: CASSQRRGGSTDTQYF; cdr3_nt: TGCGCCAGCAGCCAAAGACGAGGGGGTAGCACAGATACGCAGTATTTT
j_call: TRBJ1-2; v_call: TRBV6-1; d_call: TRBD1; clone_size: many; cdr3_aa: CASSVGGTGEGYTF; cdr3_nt: TGTGCCAGCAGTGTGGGGGGGACAGGGGAAGGCTACACCTTC
j_call: TRBJ2-3; v_call: TRBV3-1; d_call: .; clone_size: many; cdr3_aa: CASGASGTDTQYF; cdr3_nt: TGTGCCAGCGGGGCTTCGGGCACAGATACGCAGTATTTT
j_call: TRBJ2-7; v_call: TRBV12-5; d_call: TRBD1; clone_size: few; cdr3_aa: CASGFGTGIDEQYF; cdr3_nt: TGTGCTAGTGGTTTCGGGACAGGGATCGACGAGCAGTACTTC
j_call: TRBJ2-5; v_call: TRBV29-1; d_call: TRBD1; clone_size: .; cdr3_aa: CSALTGQETQYF; cdr3_nt: TGCAGCGCCCTGACAGGGCAAGAGACCCAGTACTTC
j_call: TRBJ2-1; v_call: TRBV12-3/TRBV12-4; d_call: .; clone_size: many; cdr3_aa: CASSLVPLFHNEQFF; cdr3_nt: TGTGCCAGCAGTTTGGTACCCCTGTTCCACAATGAGCAGTTCTTC
j_call: TRBJ2-3; v_call: TRBV24-1; d_call: .; clone_size: few; cdr3_aa: CATWLRLGPDTQYF; cdr3_nt: TGTGCCACCTGGTTGAGGTTGGGTCCAGATACGCAGTATTTT
j_call: TRBJ2-5; v_call: TRBV6-6; d_call: TRBD2; clone_size: few; cdr3_aa: CASSYLGLAGEGETQYF; cdr3_nt: TGTGCCAGCAGTTACTTGGGACTAGCGGGAGAGGGAGAGACCCAGTACTTC
j_call: TRBJ2-7; v_call: TRBV7-8; d_call: TRBD2; clone_size: many; cdr3_aa: CASSPQGGGGYEQYF; cdr3_nt: TGTGCCAGCAGCCCTCAGGGCGGGGGAGGATACGAGCAGTACTTC
j_call: TRBJ1-1; v_call: TRBV12-3/TRBV12-4; d_call: .; clone_size: many; cdr3_aa: CASSFSNPEAFF; cdr3_nt: TGTGCCAGCAGTTTCAGCAACCCTGAAGCTTTCTTT
j_call: TRBJ1-5; v_call: TRBV28; d_call: .; clone_size: few; cdr3_aa: CASSPGGEQPQHF; cdr3_nt: TGTGCCAGCAGTCCGGGCGGGGAACAGCCCCAGCATTTT
j_call: TRBJ2-2; v_call: TRBV6-5; d_call: .; clone_size: many; cdr3_aa: CASRRTGNTGELFF; cdr3_nt: TGTGCCAGCAGGCGAACAGGGAACACCGGGGAGCTGTTTTTT
j_call: TRBJ2-5; v_call: TRBV18; d_call: .; clone_size: .; cdr3_aa: CASSPNGEETQYF; cdr3_nt: TGTGCCAGCTCACCAAACGGGGAAGAGACCCAGTACTTC
j_call: TRBJ1-1; v_call: TRBV12-5; d_call: .; clone_size: many; cdr3_aa: CASAASRGSEAFF; cdr3_nt: TGTGCTAGTGCCGCTTCTAGGGGATCTGAAGCTTTCTTT
j_call: TRBJ2-5; v_call: TRBV28; d_call: TRBD2; clone_size: .; cdr3_aa: CASSFTARGAQYF; cdr3_nt: TGTGCCAGCAGTTTCACAGCCCGGGGGGCCCAGTACTTC
j_call: TRBJ2-1; v_call: TRBV28; d_call: .; clone_size: many; cdr3_aa: CASSTPWGAYNEQFF; cdr3_nt: TGTGCCAGCAGTACCCCGTGGGGAGCCTACAATGAGCAGTTCTTC
j_call: TRBJ2-5; v_call: TRBV7-2; d_call: TRBD1; clone_size: many; cdr3_aa: CASSFSGTGAGETQYF; cdr3_nt: TGTGCCAGCAGCTTCTCCGGGACAGGGGCAGGAGAGACCCAGTACTTC
j_call: TRBJ2-1; v_call: TRBV6-6; d_call: .; clone_size: few; cdr3_aa: CASSPTLADSYNEQFF; cdr3_nt: TGTGCCAGCAGCCCCACCTTAGCGGACTCCTACAATGAGCAGTTCTTC
j_call: TRBJ2-1; v_call: TRBV4-3; d_call: TRBD2; clone_size: few; cdr3_aa: CASSQDQLAGTEQFF; cdr3_nt: TGCGCCAGCAGCCAAGATCAACTAGCGGGTACTGAGCAGTTCTTC
j_call: TRBJ1-6; v_call: TRBV4-2; d_call: TRBD1; clone_size: many; cdr3_aa: CASSQLTTGEAHNSPLHF; cdr3_nt: TGTGCCAGCAGCCAACTCACGACAGGGGAGGCTCATAATTCACCCCTCCACTTT
j_call: TRBJ1-3; v_call: TRBV6-2/TRBV6-3; d_call: .; clone_size: few; cdr3_aa: CASRLSVGNTIYF; cdr3_nt: TGTGCCAGCAGACTGTCGGTTGGAAACACCATATATTTT
j_call: TRBJ1-5; v_call: TRBV2; d_call: .; clone_size: few; cdr3_aa: CASRVGAGNQPQHF; cdr3_nt: TGTGCCAGCAGAGTGGGGGCAGGTAATCAGCCCCAGCATTTT
j_call: TRBJ2-3; v_call: TRBV4-1; d_call: .; clone_size: many; cdr3_aa: CASSQPTDTQYF; cdr3_nt: TGCGCCAGCAGCCAACCCACAGATACGCAGTATTTT
j_call: TRBJ2-7; v_call: TRBV9; d_call: TRBD2; clone_size: .; cdr3_aa: CASSVGQRGHGDEQYF; cdr3_nt: TGTGCCAGCAGCGTGGGTCAGCGGGGGCACGGGGACGAGCAGTACTTC
j_call: TRBJ2-3; v_call: TRBV20-1; d_call: .; clone_size: few; cdr3_aa: CSAREGDLSTDTQYF; cdr3_nt: TGCAGTGCTAGAGAAGGGGACCTCAGCACAGATACGCAGTATTTT
j_call: TRBJ1-6; v_call: TRBV30; d_call: .; clone_size: many; cdr3_aa: CAWSARQSSYNSPLHF; cdr3_nt: TGTGCCTGGAGTGCAAGACAGAGCTCCTATAATTCACCCCTCCACTTT
j_call: TRBJ2-2; v_call: TRBV7-7; d_call: .; clone_size: .; cdr3_aa: CASSLALGRELFF; cdr3_nt: TGTGCCAGCAGCTTAGCGCTAGGCCGGGAGCTGTTTTTT
j_call: TRBJ1-2; v_call: TRBV4-1; d_call: .; clone_size: many; cdr3_aa: CASSQDSHRFNYGYTF; cdr3_nt: TGCGCCAGCAGCCAAGATTCACACAGGTTTAACTATGGCTACACCTTC
j_call: TRBJ2-7; v_call: TRBV27; d_call: .; clone_size: many; cdr3_aa: CASSSGPWEYF; cdr3_nt: TGTGCCAGCAGTTCCGGACCATGGGAGTACTTC
j_call: TRBJ1-2; v_call: TRBV19; d_call: .; clone_size: few; cdr3_aa: CATQFTTGSGGYTF; cdr3_nt: TGTGCCACCCAATTTACTACAGGGTCCGGTGGCTACACCTTC
j_call: TRBJ1-6; v_call: TRBV7-9; d_call: .; clone_size: few; cdr3_aa: CASSLAGPYPGNSPLHF; cdr3_nt: TGTGCCAGCAGCTTAGCGGGACCCTACCCGGGGAATTCACCCCTCCACTTT
j_call: TRBJ2-1; v_call: TRBV12-3/TRBV12-4; d_call: TRBD2; clone_size: .; cdr3_aa: CASSPGLAGGGGPYNEQFF; cdr3_nt: TGTGCCAGCAGCCCCGGACTAGCGGGAGGAGGGGGCCCCTACAATGAGCAGTTCTTC
j_call: TRBJ1-5; v_call: TRBV18; d_call: .; clone_size: many; cdr3_aa: CASSPNEGWPQHF; cdr3_nt: TGTGCCAGCTCCCCTAATGAGGGGTGGCCCCAGCATTTT
j_call: TRBJ2-3; v_call: TRBV7-8; d_call: TRBD2; clone_size: many; cdr3_aa: CASSSLTAGGRTDTQYF; cdr3_nt: TGTGCCAGCAGCTCCTTGACAGCGGGGGGCCGCACAGATACGCAGTATTTT